Each of the 8 T cell receptor beta chains below was sequenced from the same sample in a study of T cell repertoires in ileal Crohn's disease. The sample's time point: inflamed ileum from the surgical specimen. The data were produced by immunoSEQ multiplex PCR, yet TCRdb's version contains in-frame clones alone and is incomplete. Here the sample spans some 3,000 clones, 75% to 85% being singletons. Sequenced input: ileal tissue. Receptors were obtained from an adult with Crohn's disease.

The CDR3 here is CASSPPSATPNEKLFF. CDR3 coding DNA: TGTGCCAGCTCACCACCGTCAGCCACCCCTAATGAAAAACTGTTTTTT. The V gene is TRBV18, the J gene TRBJ1-4; D unclear. CDR3 length: 16 residues. Germline V gives CDR1 KGHSH, CDR2 LQKENI. With 0 bases removed from V and 3 bases from J, the gap between germline ends came to 11 bases.

This clone was recorded a few times. The chain couples TRBV30 to TRBJ2-7; tentatively, D is TRBD1 (5 bases). Germline V gene lookup returns CDR1 GTSNPN and CDR2 SVGIG (reference sequence). Trimming stripped 5 bases from V and 3 bases from J, with 11 bases between. The CDR3 contains 12 residues. CDR3 sequence: CAWQGPLYEQYF. As DNA, the CDR3 is TGTGCCTGGCAGGGTCCACTCTACGAGCAGTACTTC.

This rearrangement joins TRBV27 to TRBJ2-7; D possibly matches TRBD1 or TRBD2 (5 bases each). This CDR3 is built from 14 residues. V shed 2 bases and J shed 3 bases, with 11 bases lying between them. CDR1 MNHEY and CDR2 SMNVEV come from the germline V gene (reference sequence). The CDR3 DNA reads as TGTGCCAGCAGTTTAGGGAGAAGGGGCTACGAGCAGTACTTC. Translated, it gives CASSLGRRGYEQYF.

The chain couples TRBV6-5 to TRBJ1-2, with D possibly matching TRBD1 (6 bases). Germline V CDR1 and CDR2: MNHEY, SVGAGI. Trimming shortened V by 2 bases and J by 8 bases, and 18 bases separated the two germline ends. The CDR3 has 15 amino acids. CDR3 protein: CASSYTHREKVGYTF. The CDR3 DNA reads as TGTGCCAGCAGTTACACACACAGGGAGAAAGTGGGCTACACCTTC.

The rearrangement links TRBV6-1 to TRBJ2-3; TRBD2 matches at 12 bases. V shed 2 bases and J 4 bases; nucleotides not matched to a gene: 1. Looked up from germline, CDR1 is MNHNS and CDR2 is SASEGT. The CDR3 loop spans 15 amino acids. The CDR3 here is CASSELAGGPDTQYF. CDR3 DNA: TGTGCCAGCAGTGAACTAGCGGGAGGGCCAGATACGCAGTATTTT.

The chain combines TRBV27 with TRBJ2-1, with 14 bases aligning to TRBD2. Germline-derived CDR1 and CDR2 are MNHEY and SMNVEV (reference sequence). There are 16 residues in the CDR3. The trim removed 3 bases at V and 8 bases at J, leaving 6 bases unmatched. The DNA for the CDR3 is TGTGCCAGCAGTTTCCAAGGACTAGCGGGAGGCTATGAGCAGTTCTTC. The encoded protein is CASSFQGLAGGYEQFF.

This clone was detected only once. J is TRBJ2-7 and V is TRBV9, with TRBD2 matching 7 bases. The CDR3 contains 17 residues. The germline CDR1 and CDR2 sequences are SGDLS and YYNGEE. Trimming at V came to 3 bases and at J to 0 bases, leaving 12 bases not matched to a gene. The CDR3 DNA reads as TGTGCCAGCAGCGAGAGGGGTGCGGGCGGGAGCTCCTACGAGCAGTACTTC. It specifies CASSERGAGGSSYEQYF.

This chain joins TRBV27 and TRBJ1-2, with TRBD1 matching over 7 bases. This CDR3 has 14 residues. J lost 4 bases, V lost 5 bases, and 7 bases had no gene match. Per the germline V gene, CDR1 is MNHEY and CDR2 is SMNVEV (reference sequence). CDR3 loop: CASSLQGEVYGYTF. DNA for the CDR3: TGTGCCAGCAGTCTTCAGGGGGAAGTCTATGGCTACACCTTC.